This T cell receptor beta chain is from a study of molecular identifiers for immune sequencing clone quantification. Study-level points and caveats: More than 99% of effector molecules, versus under 1% of naive-cell molecules, belonged to clones above 20 RNA copies.

This clonotype appeared many times. Its antigen is still unknown. Naive CD8 T cells were FACS-sorted by CD8+CD4-CCR7+CD45RA+ markers. The CDR3 totals 12 residues. CDR1 is GTSNPN, CDR2 SVGIG, per germline (reference sequence). The V gene lost 3 bases and the J gene lost 5 bases, with 10 bases spanning the gap. Listed TCR primers, together with previously described methods, were used for the bulk TCR libraries. Each CDR3 protein gets one entry after TCRdb re-called the PCR reads with MiXCR. The repertoire holds about 510,000 distinct CDR3 sequences, about 22% seen once, with around 0.86% in the top ten. This TCR derives from a human donor in good health. Some libraries in this study had Jurkat cell RNA spiked in. Sequencing was done on a sample of naive CD8+ T cells from blood, with Jurkat cell RNA spiked in. Subset defined: FACS-sorted CD8+CD4-CCR7+CD45RA+ naive T cells. This chain joins TRBV30 and TRBJ1-2; D is perhaps TRBD1 (5 bases). The CDR3 coding sequence is TGTGCCTGGAGCCTAGGACATTATGGCTACACCTTC. It codes for CAWSLGHYGYTF.